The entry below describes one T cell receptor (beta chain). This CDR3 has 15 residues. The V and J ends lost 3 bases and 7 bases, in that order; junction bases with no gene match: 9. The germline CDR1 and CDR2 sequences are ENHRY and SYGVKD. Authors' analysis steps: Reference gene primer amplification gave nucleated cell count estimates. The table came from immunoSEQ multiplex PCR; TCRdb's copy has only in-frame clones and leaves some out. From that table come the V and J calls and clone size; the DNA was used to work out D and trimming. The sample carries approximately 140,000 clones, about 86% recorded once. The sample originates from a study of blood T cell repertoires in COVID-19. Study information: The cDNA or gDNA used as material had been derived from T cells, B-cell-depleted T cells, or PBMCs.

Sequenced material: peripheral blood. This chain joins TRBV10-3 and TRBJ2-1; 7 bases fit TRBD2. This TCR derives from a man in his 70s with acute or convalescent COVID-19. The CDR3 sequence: CAISDLGEGGNEQFF. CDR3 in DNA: TGTGCCATCAGTGATCTGGGGGAGGGCGGTAATGAGCAGTTCTTC.